This TCR beta chain was sequenced during a study of blood T cell repertoires in COVID-19. Study at large: There were acute and convalescent COVID-19 samples, and they came from the United States, Italy and Spain. T cells, B-cell-depleted T cells, or PBMCs supplied cDNA or gDNA.

In the original analysis: From reference gene primer amplification, estimates of nucleated cell counts were derived. The repertoire was sequenced with immunoSEQ multiplex PCR; TCRdb's copy has only in-frame clones and lacks some. V, J and clone size derive from that table, while D and trimming were established from the DNA sequence. The top ten clones hold over 2.5% of a sample with some 150,000 clones, more than 75% of them seen once. The CDR3 consists of 15 residues. V dropped 1 base and J dropped 4 bases, with 13 bases sitting between them. Germline CDR1 LGHDT, CDR2 YNNKEL (reference sequence). Sequencing was done on a sample of peripheral blood. The genes are TRBV3-1 (or the pseudogene TRBV3-2) and TRBJ1-2; perhaps TRBD1 as D (5 bases). The sequence was collected from a human donor with acute or convalescent COVID-19. The donor label of this sample is uncertain. CDR3 nucleotides: TGTGCCAGCAGCCAAGGAGCGGGGGAGGGCTATGGCTACACCTTC. Protein sequence: CASSQGAGEGYGYTF.